The 14 T cell receptor beta chains below come from one sample, sequenced in a study of shared clonotypes between healthy human individuals. Clones were sequenced by immunoSEQ multiplex PCR, and TCRdb holds only the in-frame ones, with some missing. The sample contains roughly 2.6 million clones, about 92% of which appear only once. The sequenced sample was naive CD4+ T cells sorted from blood. The subset denotes: CD45RA+ positively selected. The receptors here all came from a man aged 18 to 29 in good health.

This sequence joins TRBV5-4 and TRBJ2-7, with 12 bases aligning to TRBD2. Germline CDR1 reads SGHNT; CDR2 reads YYREEE (reference sequence). V shed 1 base and J 5 bases; nucleotides not matched to a gene: 4. This CDR3 has 15 residues. The CDR3 loop reads CASSLLAGGRDEQYF. CDR3 DNA: TGTGCCAGCAGCTTGCTAGCGGGGGGGCGGGACGAGCAGTACTTC. Using reference TRBV5-4 and TRBJ2-7 for the parts outside the CDR3, the full variable domain is ETGVTQSPTHLIKTRGQQVTLRCSSQSGHNTVSWYQQALGQGPQFIFQYYREEENGRGNFPPRFSGLQFPNYSSELNVNALELDDSALYLCASSLLAGGRDEQYFGPGTRLTVT.

This clone showed up just once. This chain connects TRBV7-9 to TRBJ2-2; TRBD2 matches 9 bases. J gave up 3 bases and V 5 bases, and 4 bases lay outside the gene matches. CDR1 and CDR2 from the germline V gene are SEHNR and FQNEAQ (reference sequence). CDR3 length: 15 residues. In nucleotides, the CDR3 is TGTGCCAGCAGCCGTAGCGGGAGCTACACCGGGGAGCTGTTTTTT. The encoded protein is CASSRSGSYTGELFF. The full variable domain, with the rest looked up from reference TRBV7-9 and TRBJ2-2, is DTGVSQNPRHKITKRGQNVTFRCDPISEHNRLYWYRQTLGQGPEFLTYFQNEAQLEKSRLLSDRFSAERPKGSFSTLEIQRTEQGDSAMYLCASSRSGSYTGELFFGEGSRLTVL.

V and J are TRBV4-3 and TRBJ1-2; no reliable D call. The ends were cut back, 1 base at V and 6 bases at J, with 15 bases in the middle. The germline V gene has CDR1 LGHNA and CDR2 YSLEER. The CDR3 is made up of 15 amino acids. CDR3 coding DNA: TGCGCCAGCAGCCAAGTTTCGGGATCGGTCCATGGCTACACCTTC. Translation gives CASSQVSGSVHGYTF.

The rearrangement joins TRBV15 to TRBJ2-5; D not certain. Germline CDR1 is LNHNV and CDR2 is YYDKDF (reference sequence). CDR3 size: 14 residues. V lost 0 bases and J lost 5, with 10 bases in between. CDR3 coding DNA: TGTGCCACCAGCAGAGATCGCATCATCGAGACCCAGTACTTC. It translates to CATSRDRIIETQYF.

The V gene is TRBV2, the J gene TRBJ2-7; D unresolved. CDR1 and CDR2 (germline): SNHLY, FYNNEI. The V end lost 7 bases, the J end lost 1 base, and 14 bases lay between the germline ends. This CDR3 has 14 amino acids. The CDR3 here is CASNPDGTSYEQYF. The CDR3 bases are TGTGCCAGCAATCCGGACGGTACTTCCTACGAGCAGTACTTC. The whole variable domain, remainder taken from reference TRBV2 and TRBJ2-7, is EPEVTQTPSHQVTQMGQEVILRCVPISNHLYFYWYRQILGQKVEFLVSFYNNEISEKSEIFDDQFSVERPDGSNFTLKIRSTKLEDSAMYFCASNPDGTSYEQYFGPGTRLTVT.

This chain joins TRBV5-1 and TRBJ2-3; D is undetermined. CDR1 is SGHRS, CDR2 YFSETQ, per germline. Trimming left V 5 bases short and J 5 bases short, with 6 bases between. There are 11 residues in the CDR3. CDR3 in DNA: TGCGCCAGCAGGTTAAGAGATACGCAGTATTTT. It yields the protein CASRLRDTQYF.

This clone was observed once. The rearrangement uses TRBV23-1 and TRBJ2-5, with D unresolved. TRBV23-1 is marked as an open reading frame, function uncertain. Trimming removed 3 bases from V and 9 bases from J, with 8 bases in between. The CDR3 sequence is 11 residues long. The CDR3 DNA is TGCGCCAGCAGTCAGGTTGGGGCCCAGTACTTC. Translated, it gives CASSQVGAQYF.

The chain joins TRBV19 to TRBJ1-1; TRBD1 aligns across 7 bases. The CDR3 is 17 residues long. The germline CDR1 and CDR2 sequences are LNHDA and SQIVND (reference sequence). V trimming: 1 base; J trimming: 4 bases; junction bases outside the gene matches: 12. In nucleotides, the CDR3 is TGTGCCAGTAGTATAGGACAGGGCCCGCTGGGGAGCACTGAAGCTTTCTTT. Translation gives CASSIGQGPLGSTEAFF.

Note on this clone: Mismatch with germline at one junction end may stem from a read error. Here the CDR3 reads CASRLDRLDIHEQYF. Written as DNA, the CDR3 is TGTGCCAGCAGGTTGGACAGGTTGGATATCCACGAGCAGTACTTC. The chain recombines TRBV5-4 with TRBJ2-7; TRBD1 aligns across 7 bases. CDR1 SGHNT and CDR2 YYREEE come from the germline V gene (reference sequence). This CDR3 spans 15 amino acids.

The rearrangement uses TRBV5-1 and TRBJ2-1, with 9 bases lining up with TRBD2. This CDR3 is built from 15 residues. Germline loops: CDR1 SGHRS, CDR2 YFSETQ. Trimming at V came to 2 bases and at J to 5 bases, leaving 5 bases not matched to a gene. CDR3 protein: CASSFILAGDNEQFF. DNA for the CDR3: TGCGCCAGCAGCTTTATATTAGCGGGAGACAATGAGCAGTTCTTC.

The chain is built from TRBV18 and TRBJ2-7; D is undetermined. In germline, CDR1 is KGHSH, CDR2 LQKENI. V lost 5 bases, J lost 1 base, and 9 bases lay in between. CDR3 length: 13 residues. The CDR3 loop reads CASSIYRSYEQYF. The CDR3 DNA reads TGTGCCAGCTCAATCTACAGATCCTACGAGCAGTACTTC.

The CDR3 protein is CASSPGGGKSYEQYF. The CDR3 coding sequence is TGTGCCAGCAGCCCGGGGGGGGGCAAATCCTACGAGCAGTACTTC. The rearrangement joins TRBV5-4 to TRBJ2-7; TRBD2 aligns across 8 bases. Trimming at V came to 4 bases and at J to 1 base, leaving 7 bases not matched to a gene. Germline V CDR1 and CDR2: SGHNT, YYREEE (reference sequence). The CDR3 has 15 residues. Complete variable domain (other parts from reference TRBV5-4 and TRBJ2-7): ETGVTQSPTHLIKTRGQQVTLRCSSQSGHNTVSWYQQALGQGPQFIFQYYREEENGRGNFPPRFSGLQFPNYSSELNVNALELDDSALYLCASSPGGGKSYEQYFGPGTRLTVT.

The V gene is TRBV10-3, the J gene TRBJ2-7, with TRBD1 matching over 9 bases. CDR1 ENHRY and CDR2 SYGVKD come from the germline V gene. Trimming cost V 7 bases and J 1 base; bases outside gene matches: 8. The CDR3 contains 15 residues. The DNA for the CDR3 is TGTGCCATCACCCAAGGACAGGGGATTTCCTACGAGCAGTACTTC. Its translation: CAITQGQGISYEQYF.

The chain couples TRBV5-6 to TRBJ2-1; 9 bases are shared with TRBD2. CDR1 is SGHDT and CDR2 is YYEEEE in the germline V gene. This CDR3 has 15 amino acids. Trimming took 2 bases from V and 7 from J; bases not matched to a gene: 7. The CDR3 spells CASSLRFSGRNEQFF. The CDR3 nucleotides read TGTGCCAGCAGCTTAAGGTTTAGCGGGAGAAATGAGCAGTTCTTC.